Reported below is one T cell receptor beta chain. Its antigen is as yet unknown. The junction does not match germline at one end; this may be a read error. This specimen comes from a study of shared clonotypes between healthy human individuals. The study, taken as a whole, reports: Clonotype sharing among donors was expected to depend on sequencing depth. Generally, naive subsets (rather than memory subsets) showed larger estimated richness. Clonotypes shared by all four donors outscored non-shared clonotypes in generation probability.

Profiling relied on immunoSEQ multiplex PCR, and the TCRdb table lists in-frame clones only, not all of them. The sample has 800,000 to 1,200,000 clones, around 78% seen once. The CDR3 totals 13 residues. The germline gives CDR1 MNHNS, CDR2 SASEGT. It was into CD45RA+ naive and CD45RA-negative memory subsets that the CD4+ cells were split. This clonotype originated in a man younger than 30 in good health. Some clones in this sample may be carry-over from other donors' samples. V gene TRBV6-1 combines with J gene TRBJ1-5; D is unresolved. The specimen sequenced was memory CD4+ T cells from PBMCs. Subset indicated: CD45RA-negative fraction. CDR3 region: CAGSEVDNQPQHF. The DNA of the CDR3 is TGTGCCGGCAGTGAAGTGGACAATCAGCCCCAGCATTTT.